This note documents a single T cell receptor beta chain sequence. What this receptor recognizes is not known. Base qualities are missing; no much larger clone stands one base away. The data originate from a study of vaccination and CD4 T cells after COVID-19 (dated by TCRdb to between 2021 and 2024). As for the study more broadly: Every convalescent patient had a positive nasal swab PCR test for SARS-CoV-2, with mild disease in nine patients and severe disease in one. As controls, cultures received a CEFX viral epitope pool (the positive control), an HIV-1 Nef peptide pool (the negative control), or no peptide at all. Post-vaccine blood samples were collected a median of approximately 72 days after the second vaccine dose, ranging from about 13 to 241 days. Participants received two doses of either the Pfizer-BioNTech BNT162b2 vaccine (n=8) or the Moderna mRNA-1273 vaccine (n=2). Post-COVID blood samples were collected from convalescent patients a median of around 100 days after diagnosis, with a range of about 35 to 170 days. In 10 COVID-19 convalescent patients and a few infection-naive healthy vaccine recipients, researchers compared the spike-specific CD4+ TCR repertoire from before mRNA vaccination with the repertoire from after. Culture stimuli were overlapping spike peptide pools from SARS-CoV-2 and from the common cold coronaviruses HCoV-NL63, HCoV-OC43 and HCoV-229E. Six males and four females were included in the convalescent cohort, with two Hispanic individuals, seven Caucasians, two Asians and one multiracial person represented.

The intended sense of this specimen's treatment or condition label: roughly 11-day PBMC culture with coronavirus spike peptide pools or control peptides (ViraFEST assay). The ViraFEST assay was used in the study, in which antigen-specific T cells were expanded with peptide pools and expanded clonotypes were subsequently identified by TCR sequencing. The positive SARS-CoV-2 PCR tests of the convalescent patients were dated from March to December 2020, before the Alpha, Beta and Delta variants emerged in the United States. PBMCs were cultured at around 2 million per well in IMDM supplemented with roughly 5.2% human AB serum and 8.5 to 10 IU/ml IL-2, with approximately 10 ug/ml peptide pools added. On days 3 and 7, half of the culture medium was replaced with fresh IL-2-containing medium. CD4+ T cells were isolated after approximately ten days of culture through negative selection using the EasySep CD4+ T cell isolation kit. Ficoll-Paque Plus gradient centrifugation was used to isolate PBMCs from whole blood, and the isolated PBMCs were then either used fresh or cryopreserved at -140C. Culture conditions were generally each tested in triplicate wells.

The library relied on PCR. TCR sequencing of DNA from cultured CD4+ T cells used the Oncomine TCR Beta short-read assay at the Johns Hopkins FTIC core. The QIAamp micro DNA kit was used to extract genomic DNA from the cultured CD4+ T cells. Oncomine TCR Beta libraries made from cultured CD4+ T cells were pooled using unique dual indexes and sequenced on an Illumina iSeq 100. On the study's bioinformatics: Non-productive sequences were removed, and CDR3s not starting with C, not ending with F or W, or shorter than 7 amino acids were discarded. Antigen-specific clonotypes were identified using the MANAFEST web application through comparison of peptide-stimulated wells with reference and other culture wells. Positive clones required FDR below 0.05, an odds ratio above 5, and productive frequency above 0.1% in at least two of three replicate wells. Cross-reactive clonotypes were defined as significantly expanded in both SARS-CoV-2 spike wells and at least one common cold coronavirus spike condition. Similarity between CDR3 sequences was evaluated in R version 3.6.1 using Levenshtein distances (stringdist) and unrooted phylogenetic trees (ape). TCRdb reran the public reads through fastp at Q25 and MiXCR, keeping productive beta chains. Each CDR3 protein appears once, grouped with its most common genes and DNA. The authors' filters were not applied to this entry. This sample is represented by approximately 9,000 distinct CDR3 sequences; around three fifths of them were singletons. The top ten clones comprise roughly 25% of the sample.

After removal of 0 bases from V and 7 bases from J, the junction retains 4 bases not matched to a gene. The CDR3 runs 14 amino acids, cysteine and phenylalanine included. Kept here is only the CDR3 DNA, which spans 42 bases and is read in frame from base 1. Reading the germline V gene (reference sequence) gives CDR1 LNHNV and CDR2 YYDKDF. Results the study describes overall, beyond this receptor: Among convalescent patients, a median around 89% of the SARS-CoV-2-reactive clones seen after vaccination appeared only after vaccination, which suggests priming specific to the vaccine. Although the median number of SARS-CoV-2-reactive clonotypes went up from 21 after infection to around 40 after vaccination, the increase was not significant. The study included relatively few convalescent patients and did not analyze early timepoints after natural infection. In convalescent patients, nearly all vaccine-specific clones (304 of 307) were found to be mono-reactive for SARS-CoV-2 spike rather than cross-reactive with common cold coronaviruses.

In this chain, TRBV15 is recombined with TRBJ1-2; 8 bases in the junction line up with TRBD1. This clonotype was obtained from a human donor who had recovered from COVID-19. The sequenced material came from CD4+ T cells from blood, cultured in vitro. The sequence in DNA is TGTGCCACCAGCAGAGATCGGACAGGGACTGGCTACACCTTC. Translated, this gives CATSRDRTGTGYTF.